The clone carrying this TCR beta chain appeared many times. Antigen specificity is unknown. The TCR beta CDR3 regions underwent amplification using RNA transcripts as the source. HTBI primers were the set used in a first-round RT-PCR of the TCR CDR3. TCRdb re-derived calls from the multiplex PCR reads in MiXCR, one entry per CDR3 protein. The table has around 620,000 distinct CDR3 sequences, roughly 50% seen once. Those patients with uncontrolled infection, other autoimmune disease, pregnancy or lactation were excluded. This sample is drawn from a study of T cells in Graves' hyperthyroidism and ophthalmopathy. Study-level results: Ophthalmopathy was predicted by the model a median of roughly 6.6 months ahead of onset. Peripheral blood also featured most of the thyroid clonotypes expanded above 0.001.

The specimen was peripheral blood or thyroid tissue (not recorded which). The clonotype was recovered from an adult woman with Graves' disease, either hyperthyroidism or ophthalmopathy (not recorded which).

CDR3 in amino acids: CATSRVRRSETQYF. The DNA of the CDR3 is TGTGCCACCAGCAGAGTTAGGCGTAGTGAGACCCAGTACTTC. The V gene is TRBV15, the J gene TRBJ2-5, with D unresolved. V shed 1 base and J shed 5 bases, with 11 bases lying between them. This CDR3 is built from 14 residues. CDR1 is LNHNV, CDR2 YYDKDF, per germline (reference sequence).